The 9 T cell receptor beta chains below were found in one sample sequenced in a study of PD-L1 blockade in urothelial cancer. Measured with immunoSEQ multiplex PCR; TCRdb has only the in-frame clones, and not every one. Found here are approximately 58,000 clones, more than 65% of them singletons; the top ten hold roughly 4%. The input for sequencing was PBMCs, taken around atezolizumab (anti-PD-L1) treatment. Every receptor here comes from a man between 65 and 85 years old with urothelial cancer.

This chain joins TRBV27 and TRBJ2-7, with TRBD1 identical over 7 bases. This CDR3 contains 14 residues. V lost 6 bases, J lost 1 base, and 6 bases stayed unmatched. The germline CDR1 and CDR2 sequences are MNHEY and SMNVEV (reference sequence). The CDR3 loop is CASRTGTVSYEQYF. CDR3 in DNA: TGTGCCAGCAGGACCGGGACAGTGTCCTACGAGCAGTACTTC.

This clone was observed a single time. The CDR3 nucleotides read TGCGCCAGCAGCCGGGGTCGGGGGGATGAAGCTTTCTTT. It specifies CASSRGRGDEAFF. The genes are TRBV5-1 and TRBJ1-1; a weak D match, TRBD1 (5 bases). The V gene lost 4 bases and the J gene lost 7 bases, with 14 bases spanning the gap. CDR3 length: 13 residues. Germline-derived CDR1 and CDR2 are SGHRS and YFSETQ.

This clone was picked up many times. At the DNA level, this CDR3 is encoded by other sequences in the same sample as well. The chain uses TRBV5-1 and TRBJ2-5; D not certain. Germline V CDR1 and CDR2: SGHRS, YFSETQ. Trimming took 2 bases from V and 0 from J, leaving 5 bases between them. The CDR3 runs to 13 residues. CDR3 region: CASSLSNQETQYF. The CDR3 DNA reads TGCGCCAGCAGCTTAAGCAACCAAGAGACCCAGTACTTC.

The chain links TRBV9 to TRBJ1-1, with D hard to call. CDR1 SGDLS and CDR2 YYNGEE come from the germline V gene. The CDR3 extends over 14 amino acids. Trimming removed 2 bases from V and 2 bases from J, with 10 bases in between. CDR3 nucleotide sequence: TGTGCCAGCAGCGTCACCGGGAGCAACACTGAAGCTTTCTTT. Amino acids: CASSVTGSNTEAFF.

This clone was recorded many times. The chain joins TRBV5-6 to TRBJ2-7, with TRBD2 as a possible D gene (6 bases). Germline-derived CDR1 and CDR2 are SGHDT and YYEEEE. The CDR3 runs to 12 residues. V lost 5 bases to trimming and J lost 2 bases, with 8 bases between them. The CDR3 protein is CASSSGAYEQYF. The CDR3 nucleotides read TGTGCCAGCAGTTCGGGGGCCTACGAGCAGTACTTC.

The V call is TRBV18, the J call TRBJ2-1; TRBD1 aligns across 10 bases. CDR1 and CDR2 from the germline V gene are KGHSH and LQKENI. This CDR3 is 15 amino acids long. The trim removed 7 bases at V and 3 bases at J, leaving 6 bases unmatched. This CDR3 reads CASFRTGGIYNEQFF. CDR3 coding DNA: TGTGCCAGCTTCCGGACAGGGGGAATCTACAATGAGCAGTTCTTC.

V gene TRBV11-2 combines with J gene TRBJ2-1, with 7 bases identical to TRBD1. The CDR3 runs to 15 residues. V lost 4 bases to trimming and J lost 3 bases; unmatched junction nucleotides: 6. Looked up from germline, CDR1 is SGHAT and CDR2 is FQNNGV. CDR3: CASSSRQGNYNEQFF. In DNA form, the CDR3 reads TGTGCCAGCAGCTCCCGACAGGGTAACTACAATGAGCAGTTCTTC.

The rearrangement links TRBV19 to TRBJ2-7, with 8 bases that match TRBD1. Germline V gives CDR1 LNHDA, CDR2 SQIVND (reference sequence). The CDR3 contains 14 residues. With 5 bases clipped from V and 3 bases from J, the junction kept 6 bases outside the gene matches. CDR3 coding DNA: TGTGCCAGTAGTGGACAGGGTGGGGTCTACGAGCAGTACTTC. This gives the protein CASSGQGGVYEQYF.

The chain uses TRBV7-2 and TRBJ1-1, with 7 positions matching TRBD1. This CDR3 has 17 residues. Looked up from germline, CDR1 is SGHTA and CDR2 is FQGNSA. J was trimmed by 1 base and V by 7 bases; bases with no gene match: 15. The CDR3 nucleotides read TGTGCCAGCACCCTTAGGGTGGGACAGACTTGGAACACTGAAGCTTTCTTT. Translated, it gives CASTLRVGQTWNTEAFF.